Included here is one TCR beta chain sequence, with context. Its specificity is not known. These data are taken from a study of monozygotic twins with inflammatory bowel disease. The study's findings and limits: T cell subtypes that differed could not be told apart.

The CDR3 is 15 amino acids. The germline V gene has CDR1 SGHRS and CDR2 YFSETQ. TCRdb reprocessed the 5' RACE reads, keeping one entry per CDR3 protein, no DNA. Its table records 300,000 to 350,000 distinct CDR3 sequences. Blood (approximately 2.4 ml) was collected from every donor individually. The rearrangement uses TRBV5-1 and TRBJ2-3; the D call from TCRdb, TRBD2, cannot be confirmed without DNA. The specimen sequenced was blood. The clonotype originates from a human donor with ulcerative colitis or Crohn's disease, or a healthy co-twin of an affected twin (not recorded which). The chain's CDR3 is CASSLAGAVTDTQYF.